The rows below give T cell receptor beta chains drawn from one sample of a study of CD8 T cells in Susac syndrome. TCRdb used MiXCR to reprocess the immunoSEQ multiplex PCR reads, holding one entry per CDR3 protein. Among roughly 200,000 distinct CDR3 sequences listed, over 90% were seen once. The sample comprised CD4+ T cells from PBMCs. The receptors were gathered from a human donor with Susac syndrome. Both conserved end residues are part of each CDR3. The D gene is left open where the match is weak. Clone size appears in some rows only: once, few, many, or a class for an expanded clone.

cdr3_nt: TGTGCCAGCAGCTCGCGGACTAGCGGGAGCGTCGAGCAGTACTTC; cdr3_aa: CASSSRTSGSVEQYF; cdr3_length: 15; j_call: TRBJ2-7; v_call: TRBV11-2; d_call: TRBD2; clone_size: .
cdr3_nt: TGTGCCAGCAGCCAAGATCGGGGGGGCGGCGATGAGCAGTTCTTC; cdr3_aa: CASSQDRGGGDEQFF; cdr3_length: 15; j_call: TRBJ2-1; v_call: TRBV14; d_call: TRBD2; clone_size: .
cdr3_nt: TGCAGCGTCCCGGGTCCCGCCACAGATACGCAGTATTTT; cdr3_aa: CSVPGPATDTQYF; cdr3_length: 13; j_call: TRBJ2-3; v_call: TRBV29-1; d_call: .; clone_size: .
cdr3_nt: TGTGCCAGCAGCCAGGGACTACCTCAGAGAGGGAATAGCTCTGGGGCCAACGTCCTGACTTTC; cdr3_aa: CASSQGLPQRGNSSGANVLTF; cdr3_length: 21; j_call: TRBJ2-6; v_call: TRBV11-2; d_call: TRBD2; clone_size: .
cdr3_nt: TGTGCCAGCAGCGCTTCCGGGACGGTGAACACCGGGGAGCTGTTTTTT; cdr3_aa: CASSASGTVNTGELFF; cdr3_length: 16; j_call: TRBJ2-2; v_call: TRBV14; d_call: .; clone_size: .
cdr3_nt: TGTGCCAGCAGTTCACTTAGCGGGAGGGCCGTAGATACGCAGTATTTT; cdr3_aa: CASSSLSGRAVDTQYF; cdr3_length: 16; j_call: TRBJ2-3; v_call: TRBV28; d_call: TRBD2; clone_size: .
cdr3_nt: TGCAGTGCTAGACGGGAGGGACTAGCCAAAAACATTCAGTACTTC; cdr3_aa: CSARREGLAKNIQYF; cdr3_length: 15; j_call: TRBJ2-4; v_call: TRBV20-1; d_call: TRBD2; clone_size: .
cdr3_nt: TGTGCCAGCTGGATGAACACTGAAGCTTTCTTT; cdr3_aa: CASWMNTEAFF; cdr3_length: 11; j_call: TRBJ1-1; v_call: TRBV6-5; d_call: .; clone_size: .
cdr3_nt: TGTGCCTGGAGTGTTGGGATAAGGGGCGGTCAGCCCCAGCATTTT; cdr3_aa: CAWSVGIRGGQPQHF; cdr3_length: 15; j_call: TRBJ1-5; v_call: TRBV30; d_call: .; clone_size: .
cdr3_nt: TGTGCCAGCAGCTTAGCAGCGAATACGCAGTATTTT; cdr3_aa: CASSLAANTQYF; cdr3_length: 12; j_call: TRBJ2-3; v_call: TRBV7-2; d_call: .; clone_size: few
cdr3_nt: TGTGCCAGCTCACCTCAGGGAAGACCGAACTATGGCTACACCTTC; cdr3_aa: CASSPQGRPNYGYTF; cdr3_length: 15; j_call: TRBJ1-2; v_call: TRBV18; d_call: .; clone_size: .
cdr3_nt: TGTGCCACGGGACAGGGGGCAGGGACTGAAGCTTTCTTT; cdr3_aa: CATGQGAGTEAFF; cdr3_length: 13; j_call: TRBJ1-1; v_call: TRBV15; d_call: TRBD1; clone_size: .
cdr3_nt: TGTGCCCTCAGAGGGACAGCCTCCTATGGCTACACCTTC; cdr3_aa: CALRGTASYGYTF; cdr3_length: 13; j_call: TRBJ1-2; v_call: TRBV30; d_call: TRBD1; clone_size: .
cdr3_nt: TGTGCCAGCAGCTCTAACAGGGGAGTCGTCTCTGGGGCCAACGTCCTGACTTTC; cdr3_aa: CASSSNRGVVSGANVLTF; cdr3_length: 18; j_call: TRBJ2-6; v_call: TRBV7-9; d_call: TRBD1; clone_size: .
cdr3_nt: TGCAGTGCTAGAGGGGGCGAAACCTACGAGCAGTACTTC; cdr3_aa: CSARGGETYEQYF; cdr3_length: 13; j_call: TRBJ2-7; v_call: TRBV20-1; d_call: .; clone_size: .
cdr3_nt: TGTGCCAGCAGCCACGGGGCGGAGACCCAGTACTTC; cdr3_aa: CASSHGAETQYF; cdr3_length: 12; j_call: TRBJ2-5; v_call: TRBV28; d_call: .; clone_size: .
cdr3_nt: TGTGCCTGGAGTGGGGGACTTGCAAATTCACCCCTCCACTTT; cdr3_aa: CAWSGGLANSPLHF; cdr3_length: 14; j_call: TRBJ1-6; v_call: TRBV30; d_call: .; clone_size: once
cdr3_nt: TGCAGCGTTAAAACGTCAGGGAGCTCCTACAATGAGCAGTTCTTC; cdr3_aa: CSVKTSGSSYNEQFF; cdr3_length: 15; j_call: TRBJ2-1; v_call: TRBV29-1; d_call: .; clone_size: once